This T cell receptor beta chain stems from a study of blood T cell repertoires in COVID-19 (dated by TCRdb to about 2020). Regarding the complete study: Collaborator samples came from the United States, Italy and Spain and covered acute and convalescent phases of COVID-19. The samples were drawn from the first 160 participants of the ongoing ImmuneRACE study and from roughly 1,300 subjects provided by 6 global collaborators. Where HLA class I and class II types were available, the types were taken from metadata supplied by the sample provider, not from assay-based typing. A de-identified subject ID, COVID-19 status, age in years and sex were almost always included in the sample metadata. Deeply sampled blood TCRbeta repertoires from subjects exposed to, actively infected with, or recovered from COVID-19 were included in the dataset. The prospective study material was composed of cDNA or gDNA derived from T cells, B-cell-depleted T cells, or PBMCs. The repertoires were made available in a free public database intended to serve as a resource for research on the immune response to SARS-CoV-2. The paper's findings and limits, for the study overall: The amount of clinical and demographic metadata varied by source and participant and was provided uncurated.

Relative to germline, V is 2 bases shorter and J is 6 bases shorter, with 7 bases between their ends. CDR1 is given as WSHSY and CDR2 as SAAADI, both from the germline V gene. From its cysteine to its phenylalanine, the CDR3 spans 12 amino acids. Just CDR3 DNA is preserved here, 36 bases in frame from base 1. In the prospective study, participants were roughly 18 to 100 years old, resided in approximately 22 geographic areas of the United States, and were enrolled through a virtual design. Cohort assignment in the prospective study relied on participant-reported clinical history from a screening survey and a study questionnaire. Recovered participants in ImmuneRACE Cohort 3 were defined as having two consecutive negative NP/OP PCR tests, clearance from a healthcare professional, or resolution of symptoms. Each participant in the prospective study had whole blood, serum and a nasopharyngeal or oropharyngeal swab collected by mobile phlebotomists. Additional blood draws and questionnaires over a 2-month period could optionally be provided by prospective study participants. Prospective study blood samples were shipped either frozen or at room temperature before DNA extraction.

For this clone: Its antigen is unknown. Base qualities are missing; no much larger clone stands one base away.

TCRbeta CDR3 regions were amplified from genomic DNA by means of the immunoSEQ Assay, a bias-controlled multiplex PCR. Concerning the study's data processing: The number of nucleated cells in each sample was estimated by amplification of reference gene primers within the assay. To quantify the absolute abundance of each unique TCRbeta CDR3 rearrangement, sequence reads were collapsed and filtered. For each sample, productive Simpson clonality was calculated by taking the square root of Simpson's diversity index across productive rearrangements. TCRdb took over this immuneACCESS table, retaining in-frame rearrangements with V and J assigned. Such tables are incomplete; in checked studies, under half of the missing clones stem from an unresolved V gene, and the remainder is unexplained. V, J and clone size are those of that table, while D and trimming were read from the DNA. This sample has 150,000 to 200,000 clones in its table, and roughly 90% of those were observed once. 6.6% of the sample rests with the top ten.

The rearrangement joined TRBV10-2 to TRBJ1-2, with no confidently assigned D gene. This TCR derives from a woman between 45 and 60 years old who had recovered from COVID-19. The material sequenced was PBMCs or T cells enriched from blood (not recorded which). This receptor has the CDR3 CASSEPPDGYTF. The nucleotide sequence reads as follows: TGCGCCAGCAGTGAGCCCCCGGATGGCTACACCTTC.